These 20 T cell receptor beta chains were all obtained from the same sample, sequenced in a study of T cell repertoires and HLA-DP antigens. No cognate antigen is known for these TCRs. Produced via immunoSEQ multiplex PCR; TCRdb's table is partial and in-frame only. In the table there are 75,000 to 90,000 clones, around nine tenths of which are singletons. The sample consisted of CD4+ T cells from PBMCs. These receptors all stem from a man between 45 and 60 years old in good health and CMV-seronegative.

This chain joins TRBV10-3 and TRBJ2-1; TRBD2 matches at 12 bases. This CDR3 is 17 amino acids long. CDR1 is ENHRY and CDR2 is SYGVKD in the germline V gene. Trimming at V came to 0 bases and at J to 15 bases, leaving 15 bases not matched to a gene. CDR3 in amino acids: CAISESSLAGGPVVSFF. DNA for the CDR3: TGTGCCATCAGTGAGTCCTCCCTAGCGGGGGGGCCCGTTGTCTCGTTCTTC.

This chain links TRBV9 with TRBJ2-5; D is ambiguous. From germline, CDR1 is SGDLS and CDR2 YYNGEE. The CDR3 contains 14 residues. Trimming cost V 3 bases and J 4 bases, with 13 bases left between them. CDR3 loop: CASSAHGFGETQYF. In nucleotides, the CDR3 is TGTGCCAGCAGCGCCCACGGATTTGGAGAGACCCAGTACTTC.

This clone was recorded only once. The chain has TRBV19 and TRBJ1-3; unclear D gene. Germline V gives CDR1 LNHDA, CDR2 SQIVND (reference sequence). V was clipped by 5 bases and J by 0 bases, with 14 bases between them. The CDR3 has 16 residues. The CDR3 is CASSYIGIGSGNTIYF. In nucleotides, the CDR3 is TGTGCCAGTAGTTATATTGGAATCGGCTCTGGAAACACCATATATTTT.

The genes are TRBV28 and TRBJ1-1; D gene uncertain. The V gene's germline CDR1 is MDHEN and CDR2 SYDVKM. Trimming stripped 2 bases from V and 3 bases from J, with 4 bases between. The CDR3 loop spans 12 amino acids. The CDR3 region is CASSLSHTEAFF. The CDR3 coding sequence is TGTGCCAGCAGTTTAAGTCACACTGAAGCTTTCTTT. Variable domain in full (rest from reference TRBV28 and TRBJ1-1): DVKVTQSSRYLVKRTGEKVFLECVQDMDHENMFWYRQDPGLGLRLIYFSYDVKMKEKGDIPEGYSVSREKKERFSLILESASTNQTSMYLCASSLSHTEAFFGQGTRLTVV.

The rearrangement uses TRBV28 and TRBJ2-5, with 10 nucleotides matching TRBD2. The germline gives CDR1 MDHEN, CDR2 SYDVKM. V was clipped by 4 bases and J by 5 bases; unmatched bases: 13. The CDR3 is made up of 17 amino acids. The CDR3 loop is CASSSFTVAGGRETQYF. In DNA form, the CDR3 reads TGTGCCAGCAGTTCCTTCACCGTAGCGGGAGGTAGGGAGACCCAGTACTTC.

The chain links TRBV10-1 to TRBJ2-3, with 10 nucleotides matching TRBD1. Germline CDR1 reads WNHNN; CDR2 reads SYGVQD (reference sequence). Trimming took 8 bases from V and 6 from J; bases not matched to a gene: 17. CDR3 length: 17 residues. The CDR3 nucleotides read TGCGCCAGCCGGACTGACCAGTGGGACAGGGGATTGGATACGCAGTATTTT. This encodes CASRTDQWDRGLDTQYF.

The V call is TRBV21-1, the J call TRBJ2-5. TRBV21-1 is classified as a pseudogene. The CDR3 has 15 residues. Written as DNA, the CDR3 is TGTGCCAGCAGCAAAACCGGAATAAACCAAGAGACCCAGTACTTC. Amino acid sequence: CASSKTGINQETQYF.

In this sample, this clone turned up a few times. This chain links TRBV25-1 with TRBJ2-7, with TRBD1 matching 9 bases. Germline V CDR1 and CDR2: MGHDK, SYGVNS. V dropped 1 base and J dropped 1; count of bases not matched to a gene: 8. The CDR3 covers 17 residues. CDR3 in DNA: TGTGCCAGCAGTGAATTTCCCGGGACAGGGATTTCCTACGAGCAGTACTTC. It encodes CASSEFPGTGISYEQYF.

The V call is TRBV25-1, the J call TRBJ2-3; no firm D call. Germline V gives CDR1 MGHDK, CDR2 SYGVNS. V was trimmed by 3 bases and J by 0 bases, leaving 13 bases between them. The CDR3 covers 16 residues. Here the CDR3 reads CASSEGRFTSTDTQYF. In nucleotides, the CDR3 is TGTGCCAGCAGTGAGGGCAGATTTACTAGCACAGATACGCAGTATTTT.

The J gene is TRBJ2-3, the V gene TRBV12-5; D gene uncertain. The CDR3 is made up of 13 amino acids. V lost 0 bases, J lost 3 bases, and 4 bases lay in between. In germline, CDR1 is LGHNT, CDR2 FRNRAP. The CDR3 region has the DNA TGTGCTAGTGGTTTGGTGGGGACAGATACGCAGTATTTT. Amino acid sequence: CASGLVGTDTQYF. The full variable domain, completed using reference TRBV12-5 and TRBJ2-3, is DARVTQTPRHKVTEMGQEVTMRCQPILGHNTVFWYRQTMMQGLELLAYFRNRAPLDDSGMPKDRFSAEMPDATLATLKIQPSEPRDSAVYFCASGLVGTDTQYFGPGTRLTVL.

The J gene is TRBJ2-1, the V gene TRBV5-1; a weak D match, TRBD2 (5 bases). Trimming took off 0 bases at V and 7 bases at J, with 11 bases between the two ends. This CDR3 is built from 14 residues. Germline CDR1 and CDR2: SGHRS and YFSETQ. CDR3 DNA sequence: TGCGCCAGCAGCTTGGGGCAGCCGGGGAATGAGCAGTTCTTC. It yields the protein CASSLGQPGNEQFF.

The CDR3 spells CASSYGGAAFRYGYTF. CDR3 coding DNA: TGTGCCAGCAGTTACGGGGGGGCAGCTTTCCGCTATGGCTACACCTTC. The chain is built from TRBV6-6 and TRBJ1-2, with D perhaps matching TRBD1 (6 bases). The germline V gene encodes CDR1 MNHNY and CDR2 SVGAGI (reference sequence). The V and J ends lost 2 bases and 4 bases respectively, with 17 bases between them. CDR3 length equals 16 residues.

This clone was seen once. The chain is built from TRBV5-4 and TRBJ2-1; 11 bases match TRBD2. The CDR3 length is 16 residues. The germline gives CDR1 SGHNT, CDR2 YYREEE (reference sequence). V shed 4 bases and J 0 bases; nucleotides not matched to a gene: 3. CDR3 DNA: TGTGCCAGCAGCACAACTAGCGGGAGCTCCTACAATGAGCAGTTCTTC. Its translation: CASSTTSGSSYNEQFF.

This chain connects TRBV2 to TRBJ1-5, with a possible D match to TRBD1 (5 bases). V was pared by 5 bases and J by 4 bases, with 15 bases between. CDR3 size: 15 residues. Germline V gene lookup returns CDR1 SNHLY and CDR2 FYNNEI. This CDR3 is CASSPFGGPNQPQHF. The CDR3 DNA sequence: TGTGCCAGCAGTCCTTTCGGGGGTCCAAATCAGCCCCAGCATTTT.

The chain joins TRBV19 to TRBJ1-5; 7 bases line up with TRBD1. The germline V gene has CDR1 LNHDA and CDR2 SQIVND (reference sequence). J lost 3 bases, V lost 5 bases, and 7 bases had no gene match. This CDR3 comprises 15 residues. CDR3 amino acids: CASSGGTDYNQPQHF. CDR3 nucleotides: TGTGCCAGTAGTGGGGGGACAGACTACAATCAGCCCCAGCATTTT.

The chain links TRBV5-5 to TRBJ2-7; TRBD1 aligns across 7 bases. CDR1 and CDR2 from the germline V gene are SGHKS and YYEKEE (reference sequence). The CDR3 totals 13 residues. The trim removed 4 bases at V and 2 bases at J, leaving 3 bases unmatched. The CDR3, as DNA: TGTGCCAGCAGCCTGACAGGGACCTACGAGCAGTACTTC. The encoded protein is CASSLTGTYEQYF.

The chain is built from TRBV5-3 and TRBJ2-7; possible D gene TRBD2, 6 bases. TRBV5-3 qualifies as an ORF whose function is uncertain. Trimming shortened V by 0 bases and J by 6 bases, and 22 bases separated the two germline ends. This CDR3 is 17 amino acids long. CDR3 nucleotide sequence: TGTGCCAGAAGCTTGGTCCACATCCGGGACCAGGAGGGCGAGCAGTACTTC. It is translated as CARSLVHIRDQEGEQYF.

This chain uses TRBV4-3 with TRBJ2-3, with 9 bases lining up with TRBD2. J lost 6 bases, V lost 2 bases, and 6 bases had no gene match. CDR1 and CDR2 from the germline V gene are LGHNA and YSLEER. CDR3 size: 15 residues. CDR3 in amino acids: CASSQRSLAGDTQYF. The CDR3 DNA reads as TGCGCCAGCAGCCAACGGTCACTAGCGGGTGATACGCAGTATTTT.

The chain carries TRBV7-2 and TRBJ2-7, with a possible D match to TRBD2 (5 bases). CDR1 is SGHTA, CDR2 FQGNSA, per germline. Trimming took off 3 bases at V and 0 bases at J, with 12 bases between the two ends. The CDR3 runs 15 residues. CDR3 sequence: CASSFWVGSSYEQYF. For the CDR3, the DNA is TGTGCCAGCAGCTTTTGGGTGGGGAGCTCCTACGAGCAGTACTTC.

The V and J genes are TRBV6-5 and TRBJ1-1, with a possible D match to TRBD1 (5 bases). CDR1 and CDR2 from the germline V gene are MNHEY and SVGAGI. The CDR3 is made up of 14 amino acids. Trimming shortened V by 6 bases and J by 4 bases, and 15 bases separated the two germline ends. CDR3 protein: CASSLRDVGTEAFF. The CDR3 coding sequence is TGTGCCAGCAGCCTGAGGGACGTTGGCACTGAAGCTTTCTTT.